This TCR beta chain was obtained from a study of blood T cell repertoires in COVID-19. V gave up 1 base and J gave up 3 bases, with 7 bases separating them. The CDR3 sequence is 14 residues long. Germline-derived CDR1 and CDR2 are LGHDT and YNNKEL (reference sequence). Per the authors' pipeline: Reference gene primers were amplified, and this amplification served to estimate nucleated cell counts. The assay was immunoSEQ multiplex PCR, and TCRdb's table has in-frame clones only and misses some. V and J calls plus clone size are reproduced from that table; the DNA served to infer D and trimming. The data show tens of thousands of clones, about 86% seen once.

The receptor was isolated from a man in his 60s with acute or convalescent COVID-19. The material sequenced was peripheral blood. The chain combines TRBV3-1 (or the pseudogene TRBV3-2) with TRBJ2-1; no clear D. The CDR3 DNA reads as TGTGCCAGCAGCCAAGGCTACAGCTACAATGAGCAGTTCTTC. Its protein is CASSQGYSYNEQFF.